These 17 T cell receptor beta chains came from one sample sequenced in a study of blood T cell repertoires in COVID-19 (dated by TCRdb to the early 2020s). Libraries were constructed by the immunoSEQ multiplex PCR assay. In its TCRdb copy, this immuneACCESS table keeps in-frame sequences only and misses some clones. Where compared with another copy, unresolved V genes explain less than half of these, and the others have no known cause. The sample table contains roughly 58,000 clones; only one count was recorded for more than 55% of them. 51% of the sample rests with the top ten. The sample comprised PBMCs or T cells enriched from blood (not recorded which). These receptors came from a woman aged 55-70 years who had been exposed to COVID-19.

CDR3 residues: CASREGAQQAYGYTF. The CDR3 DNA reads TGTGCCAGCCGAGAGGGGGCCCAACAGGCCTATGGCTACACCTTC. The V and J genes are TRBV5-4 and TRBJ1-2, with 7 bases aligning to TRBD1. Germline CDR1 and CDR2: SGHNT and YYREEE (reference sequence). This CDR3 has 15 residues. V was pared by 7 bases and J by 4 bases, with 13 bases of the junction left unmatched.

This clone occurred once. V usage is TRBV4-2 and J usage is TRBJ2-1; a possible D gene is TRBD2 (5 bases). Germline V gene data show CDR1 as LGHNA and CDR2 as YNFKEQ. The V gene lost 1 base and the J gene lost 9 bases, with 7 bases spanning the gap. The CDR3 runs 12 residues. In nucleotides, the CDR3 is TGTGCCAGCAGCCAAGTAACTAGTGAGCAGTTCTTC. This sequence encodes CASSQVTSEQFF.

This chain joins TRBV30 and TRBJ1-5, with D perhaps TRBD1 (5 bases). From germline, CDR1 is GTSNPN and CDR2 SVGIG (reference sequence). Trimming took off 8 bases at V and 7 bases at J, with 12 bases between the two ends. The CDR3 length is 11 residues. The CDR3 DNA is TGTGCCCTAGGGGTGGGGCAGCCCCAGCATTTT. This gives the protein CALGVGQPQHF. Drawing the rest from reference TRBV30 and TRBJ1-5, the complete variable domain is SQTIHQWPATLVQPVGSPLSLECTVEGTSNPNLYWYRQAAGRGLQLLFYSVGIGQISSEVPQNLSASRPQDRQFILSSKKLLLSDSGFYLCALGVGQPQHFGDGTRLSIL.

The CDR3 region has the DNA TGCAGCTACAGGCGAGGCACAACTAATGAAAAACTGTTTTTT. The encoded protein is CSYRRGTTNEKLFF. This rearrangement joins TRBV29-1 to TRBJ1-4; D may be TRBD1 (5 bases). Looked up from germline, CDR1 is SQVTM and CDR2 is ANQGSEA. Trimming took 8 bases from V and 0 from J, leaving 13 bases between them. The CDR3 covers 14 residues.

J is TRBJ1-2 and V is TRBV5-1, with D uncertain. Germline CDR1 is SGHRS and CDR2 is YFSETQ. Trimming took 3 bases from V and 1 from J, leaving 13 bases between them. CDR3 length: 15 amino acids. The chain's CDR3 is CASSWSGRNNYGYTF. In DNA form, the CDR3 reads TGCGCCAGCAGCTGGAGTGGCCGCAATAACTATGGCTACACCTTC.

The V call is TRBV5-1, the J call TRBJ2-1; possibly TRBD2 for D (5 bases). This CDR3 has 15 residues. The germline V gene encodes CDR1 SGHRS and CDR2 YFSETQ. Trimming removed 0 bases from V and 0 bases from J, with 7 bases in between. The DNA for the CDR3 is TGCGCCAGCAGCTTGGTCGGGGACTCCTACAATGAGCAGTTCTTC. Amino acid sequence: CASSLVGDSYNEQFF.

This clone was recorded once. V and J are TRBV19 and TRBJ2-3; D perhaps matches TRBD1 (6 bases). The V end lost 5 bases, the J end lost 7 bases, and 10 bases lay between the germline ends. Germline CDR1 reads LNHDA; CDR2 reads SQIVND (reference sequence). CDR3 length equals 12 residues. DNA of the CDR3: TGTGCCAGTAGTTCGGACAGCAATACGCAGTATTTT. It yields the protein CASSSDSNTQYF.

This CDR3 reads CASSLTTGQVVLGTEAFF. CDR3 nucleotides: TGTGCCAGCAGTTTAACCACGGGACAGGTGGTTCTCGGGACTGAAGCTTTCTTT. V is TRBV28 and J is TRBJ1-1, with TRBD1 identical over 8 bases. This CDR3 spans 18 amino acids. Germline loops: CDR1 MDHEN, CDR2 SYDVKM. J gave up 5 bases and V 2 bases, and 16 bases lay outside the gene matches.

This chain joins TRBV4-1 and TRBJ1-2, with 7 positions matching TRBD1. Trimming cost V 1 base and J 4 bases; bases outside gene matches: 6. The CDR3 length is 15 residues. CDR1 and CDR2 from the germline V gene are MGHRA and YSYEKL. CDR3 coding DNA: TGCGCCAGCAGCCAAGCCCCACAGGGGAGCTATGGCTACACCTTC. It is translated as CASSQAPQGSYGYTF.

The table lists this clone with a count of one. The rearrangement uses TRBV4-3 and TRBJ1-2; D gene unclear. The CDR3 contains 13 residues. CDR1 is LGHNA, CDR2 YSLEER, per germline. With 0 bases removed from V and 5 bases from J, the gap between germline ends came to 7 bases. The CDR3 sequence is CASSQDRSYGYTF. The CDR3 coding sequence is TGCGCCAGCAGCCAAGATCGGAGTTATGGCTACACCTTC.

The chain is built from TRBV4-3 and TRBJ2-7; possibly TRBD2 for D (5 bases). CDR3 length: 15 amino acids. Germline assignment: CDR1 LGHNA and CDR2 YSLEER. V was clipped by 4 bases and J by 4 bases, with 17 bases between them. The CDR3 here is CASSLTLALGYEQYF. The CDR3 bases are TGCGCCAGCAGCCTAACGCTAGCACTCGGGTACGAGCAGTACTTC.

The sample holds one count of this clone. The gene calls are TRBV5-1 and TRBJ1-4; TRBD1 matches at 7 bases. The V gene end was trimmed by 5 bases and the J gene end by 3 bases; junction bases not matched to a gene: 7. Germline loops: CDR1 SGHRS, CDR2 YFSETQ. The CDR3 is 15 residues long. CDR3 region: CASSKTGLPNEKLFF. The CDR3, as DNA: TGCGCCAGCAGTAAGACAGGGCTACCTAATGAAAAACTGTTTTTT.

In its sample, this clone was seen a few times. The V gene is TRBV9, the J gene TRBJ2-2; TRBD1 agrees at 7 bases. V gave up 4 bases and J gave up 5 bases; unmatched junction bases: 8. Looked up from germline, CDR1 is SGDLS and CDR2 is YYNGEE. This CDR3 has 15 residues. Written as DNA, the CDR3 is TGTGCCAGCAGCCCCACGGACAGGTGGACCGGGGAGCTGTTTTTT. Translation gives CASSPTDRWTGELFF. Supplemented by reference TRBV9 and TRBJ2-2, the full variable domain reads DSGVTQTPKHLITATGQRVTLRCSPRSGDLSVYWYQQSLDQGLQFLIQYYNGEERAKGNILERFSAQQFPDLHSELNLSSLELGDSALYFCASSPTDRWTGELFFGEGSRLTVL.

V gene TRBV5-4 combines with J gene TRBJ1-4, with 7 bases that match TRBD1. The CDR3 is 16 residues long. Trimming cost V 0 bases and J 8 bases; bases outside gene matches: 10. Germline loops: CDR1 SGHNT, CDR2 YYREEE (reference sequence). Here the CDR3 DNA reads TGTGCCAGCAGCTTGGTTGCTGGGGCAGGGGGAGAAAAACTGTTTTTT. This gives the protein CASSLVAGAGGEKLFF.

The J gene is TRBJ1-2, the V gene TRBV7-9; the D gene is possibly TRBD1 (5 bases). The ends were cut back, 1 base at V and 8 bases at J, with 14 bases in the middle. The CDR3 runs to 14 residues. CDR1 is SEHNR, CDR2 FQNEAQ, per germline (reference sequence). CDR3 nucleotides: TGTGCCAGCAGCTTAGTAGCCCAGGGTTACGGCTACACCTTC. Protein: CASSLVAQGYGYTF.

This clone came up once. The rearrangement uses TRBV3-1 (or the pseudogene TRBV3-2) and TRBJ1-6; D gene uncertain. This CDR3 comprises 16 residues. V dropped 6 bases and J dropped 0 bases, with 12 bases sitting between them. Germline loops: CDR1 LGHDT, CDR2 YNNKEL (reference sequence). CDR3 region: CASSPSFSSYNSPLHF. In DNA form, the CDR3 reads TGTGCCAGCAGTCCGTCTTTTAGCTCCTATAATTCACCCCTCCACTTT.

Many counts were recorded for this clone. V and J are TRBV19 and TRBJ1-1, with D possibly being TRBD1 (5 bases). Trimming removed 2 bases at V and 1 base at J, with 11 bases between. Germline CDR1 reads LNHDA; CDR2 reads SQIVND (reference sequence). This CDR3 region has 15 residues. Here the CDR3 reads CASSIQGGGNTEAFF. For the CDR3, the DNA is TGTGCCAGTAGTATACAGGGAGGAGGGAACACTGAAGCTTTCTTT.